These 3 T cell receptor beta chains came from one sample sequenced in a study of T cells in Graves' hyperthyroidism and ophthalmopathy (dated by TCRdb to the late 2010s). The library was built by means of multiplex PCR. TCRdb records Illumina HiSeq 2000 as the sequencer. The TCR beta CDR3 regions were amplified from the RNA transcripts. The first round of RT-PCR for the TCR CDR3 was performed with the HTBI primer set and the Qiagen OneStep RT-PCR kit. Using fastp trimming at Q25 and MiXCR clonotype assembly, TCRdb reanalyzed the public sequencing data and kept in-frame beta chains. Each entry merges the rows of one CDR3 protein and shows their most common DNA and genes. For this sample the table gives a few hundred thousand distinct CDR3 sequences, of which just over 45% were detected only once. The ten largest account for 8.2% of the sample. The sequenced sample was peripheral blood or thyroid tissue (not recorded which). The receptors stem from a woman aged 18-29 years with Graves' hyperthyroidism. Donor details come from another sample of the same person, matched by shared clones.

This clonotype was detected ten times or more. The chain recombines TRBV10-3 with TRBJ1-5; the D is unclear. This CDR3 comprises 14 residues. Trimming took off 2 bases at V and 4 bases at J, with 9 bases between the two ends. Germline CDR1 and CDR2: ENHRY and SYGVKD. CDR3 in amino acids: CAISEMDGNQPQHF. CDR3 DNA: TGTGCCATCAGTGAGATGGACGGGAATCAGCCCCAGCATTTT.

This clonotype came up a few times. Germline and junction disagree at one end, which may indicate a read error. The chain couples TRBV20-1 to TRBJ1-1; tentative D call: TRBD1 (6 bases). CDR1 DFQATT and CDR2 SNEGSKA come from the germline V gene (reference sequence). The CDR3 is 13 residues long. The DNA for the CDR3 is TGCAGTGCGAGAGGGGGGCGGAGCACTGAAGCTTTCTTT. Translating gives CSARGGRSTEAFF.

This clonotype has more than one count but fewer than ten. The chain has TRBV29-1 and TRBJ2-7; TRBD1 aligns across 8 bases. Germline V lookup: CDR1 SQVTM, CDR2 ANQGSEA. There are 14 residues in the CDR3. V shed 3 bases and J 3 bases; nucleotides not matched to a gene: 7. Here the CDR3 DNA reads TGCAGCGTTGAGCGGACAGGGACTGGCTACGAGCAGTACTTC. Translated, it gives CSVERTGTGYEQYF.